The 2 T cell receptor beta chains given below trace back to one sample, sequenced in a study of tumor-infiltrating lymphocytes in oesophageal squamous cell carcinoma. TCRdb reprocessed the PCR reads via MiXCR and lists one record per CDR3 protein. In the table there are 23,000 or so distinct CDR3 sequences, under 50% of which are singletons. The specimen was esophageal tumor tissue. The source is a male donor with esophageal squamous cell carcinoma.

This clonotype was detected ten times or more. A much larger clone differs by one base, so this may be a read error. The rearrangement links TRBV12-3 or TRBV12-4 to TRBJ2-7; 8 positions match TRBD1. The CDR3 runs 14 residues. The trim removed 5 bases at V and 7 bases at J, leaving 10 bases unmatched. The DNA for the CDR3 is TGTGCCAGCAGTCCGGGACAGGACTACAATGAGCAGTACTTC. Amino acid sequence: CASSPGQDYNEQYF.

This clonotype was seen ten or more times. The CDR3 region has the DNA TGTGCCAGCAGTTTGGGCAGGGGGTATGGCTACACCTTC. Protein product: CASSLGRGYGYTF. The rearrangement uses TRBV12-3 or TRBV12-4 and TRBJ1-2, with 7 bases matching TRBD1. The CDR3 is 13 residues long. Trimming took 3 bases from V and 5 from J; bases not matched to a gene: 3.